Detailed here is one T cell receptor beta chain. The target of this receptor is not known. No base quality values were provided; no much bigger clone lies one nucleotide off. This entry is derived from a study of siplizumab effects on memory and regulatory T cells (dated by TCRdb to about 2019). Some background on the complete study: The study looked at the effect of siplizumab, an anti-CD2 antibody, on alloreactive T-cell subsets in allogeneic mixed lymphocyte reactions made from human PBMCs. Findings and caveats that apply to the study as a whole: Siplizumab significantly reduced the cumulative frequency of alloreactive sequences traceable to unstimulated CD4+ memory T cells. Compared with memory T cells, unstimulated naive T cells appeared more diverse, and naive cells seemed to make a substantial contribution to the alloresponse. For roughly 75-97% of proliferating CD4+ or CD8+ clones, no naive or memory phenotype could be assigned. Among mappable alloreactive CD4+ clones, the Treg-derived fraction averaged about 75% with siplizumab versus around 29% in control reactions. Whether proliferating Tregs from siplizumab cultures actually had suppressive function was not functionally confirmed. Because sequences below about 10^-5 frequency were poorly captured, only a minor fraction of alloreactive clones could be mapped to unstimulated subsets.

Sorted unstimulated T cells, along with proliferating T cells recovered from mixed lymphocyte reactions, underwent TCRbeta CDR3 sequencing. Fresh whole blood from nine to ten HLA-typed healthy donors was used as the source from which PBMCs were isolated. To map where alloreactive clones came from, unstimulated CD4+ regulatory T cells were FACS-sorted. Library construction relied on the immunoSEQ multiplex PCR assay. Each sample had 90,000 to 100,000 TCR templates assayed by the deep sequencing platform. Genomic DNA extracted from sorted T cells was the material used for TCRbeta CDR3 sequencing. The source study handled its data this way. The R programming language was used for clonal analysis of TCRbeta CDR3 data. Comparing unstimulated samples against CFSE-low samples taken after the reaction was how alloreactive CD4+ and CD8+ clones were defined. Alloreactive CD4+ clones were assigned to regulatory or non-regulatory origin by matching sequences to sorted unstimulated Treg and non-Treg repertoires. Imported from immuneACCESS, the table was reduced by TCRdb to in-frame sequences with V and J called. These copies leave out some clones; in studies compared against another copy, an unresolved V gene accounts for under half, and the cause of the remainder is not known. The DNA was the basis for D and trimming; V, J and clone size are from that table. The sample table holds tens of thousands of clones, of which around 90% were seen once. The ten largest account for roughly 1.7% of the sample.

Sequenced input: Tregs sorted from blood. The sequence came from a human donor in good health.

The nucleotide sequence reads as follows: TGCGCCAGCAGCTTGGGACAGGGAGACGAAAAACTGTTTTTT. Translated, it gives CASSLGQGDEKLFF. The V and J segments used are TRBV4-1 and TRBJ1-4; TRBD1 lines up with 9 middle nucleotides. Trimmed from V: 5 bases; trimmed from J: 8 bases; junction bases lacking a gene match: 6. The CDR3 covers 14 residues, taking in both the cysteine and the phenylalanine. The DNA shown is the 42-base CDR3, in frame from base 1. In the germline V gene, CDR1 corresponds to MGHRA and CDR2 to YSYEKL.